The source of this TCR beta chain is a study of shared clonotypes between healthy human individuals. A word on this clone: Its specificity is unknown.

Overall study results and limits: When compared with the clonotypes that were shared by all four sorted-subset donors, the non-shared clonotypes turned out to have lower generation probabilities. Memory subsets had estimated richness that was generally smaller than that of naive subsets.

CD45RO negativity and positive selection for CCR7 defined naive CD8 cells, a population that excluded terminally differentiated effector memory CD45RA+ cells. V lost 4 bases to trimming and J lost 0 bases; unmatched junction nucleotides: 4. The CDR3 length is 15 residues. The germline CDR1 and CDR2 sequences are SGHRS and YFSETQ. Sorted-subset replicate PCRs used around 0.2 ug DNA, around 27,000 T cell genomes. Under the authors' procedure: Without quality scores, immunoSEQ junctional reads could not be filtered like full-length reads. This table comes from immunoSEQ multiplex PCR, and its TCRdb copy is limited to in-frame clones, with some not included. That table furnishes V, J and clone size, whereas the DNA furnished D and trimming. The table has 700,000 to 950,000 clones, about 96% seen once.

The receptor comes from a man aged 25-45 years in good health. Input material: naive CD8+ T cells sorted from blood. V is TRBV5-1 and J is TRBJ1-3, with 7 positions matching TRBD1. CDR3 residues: CASSPGQASGNTIYF. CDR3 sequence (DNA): TGCGCCAGCAGCCCTGGACAGGCCTCTGGAAACACCATATATTTT.